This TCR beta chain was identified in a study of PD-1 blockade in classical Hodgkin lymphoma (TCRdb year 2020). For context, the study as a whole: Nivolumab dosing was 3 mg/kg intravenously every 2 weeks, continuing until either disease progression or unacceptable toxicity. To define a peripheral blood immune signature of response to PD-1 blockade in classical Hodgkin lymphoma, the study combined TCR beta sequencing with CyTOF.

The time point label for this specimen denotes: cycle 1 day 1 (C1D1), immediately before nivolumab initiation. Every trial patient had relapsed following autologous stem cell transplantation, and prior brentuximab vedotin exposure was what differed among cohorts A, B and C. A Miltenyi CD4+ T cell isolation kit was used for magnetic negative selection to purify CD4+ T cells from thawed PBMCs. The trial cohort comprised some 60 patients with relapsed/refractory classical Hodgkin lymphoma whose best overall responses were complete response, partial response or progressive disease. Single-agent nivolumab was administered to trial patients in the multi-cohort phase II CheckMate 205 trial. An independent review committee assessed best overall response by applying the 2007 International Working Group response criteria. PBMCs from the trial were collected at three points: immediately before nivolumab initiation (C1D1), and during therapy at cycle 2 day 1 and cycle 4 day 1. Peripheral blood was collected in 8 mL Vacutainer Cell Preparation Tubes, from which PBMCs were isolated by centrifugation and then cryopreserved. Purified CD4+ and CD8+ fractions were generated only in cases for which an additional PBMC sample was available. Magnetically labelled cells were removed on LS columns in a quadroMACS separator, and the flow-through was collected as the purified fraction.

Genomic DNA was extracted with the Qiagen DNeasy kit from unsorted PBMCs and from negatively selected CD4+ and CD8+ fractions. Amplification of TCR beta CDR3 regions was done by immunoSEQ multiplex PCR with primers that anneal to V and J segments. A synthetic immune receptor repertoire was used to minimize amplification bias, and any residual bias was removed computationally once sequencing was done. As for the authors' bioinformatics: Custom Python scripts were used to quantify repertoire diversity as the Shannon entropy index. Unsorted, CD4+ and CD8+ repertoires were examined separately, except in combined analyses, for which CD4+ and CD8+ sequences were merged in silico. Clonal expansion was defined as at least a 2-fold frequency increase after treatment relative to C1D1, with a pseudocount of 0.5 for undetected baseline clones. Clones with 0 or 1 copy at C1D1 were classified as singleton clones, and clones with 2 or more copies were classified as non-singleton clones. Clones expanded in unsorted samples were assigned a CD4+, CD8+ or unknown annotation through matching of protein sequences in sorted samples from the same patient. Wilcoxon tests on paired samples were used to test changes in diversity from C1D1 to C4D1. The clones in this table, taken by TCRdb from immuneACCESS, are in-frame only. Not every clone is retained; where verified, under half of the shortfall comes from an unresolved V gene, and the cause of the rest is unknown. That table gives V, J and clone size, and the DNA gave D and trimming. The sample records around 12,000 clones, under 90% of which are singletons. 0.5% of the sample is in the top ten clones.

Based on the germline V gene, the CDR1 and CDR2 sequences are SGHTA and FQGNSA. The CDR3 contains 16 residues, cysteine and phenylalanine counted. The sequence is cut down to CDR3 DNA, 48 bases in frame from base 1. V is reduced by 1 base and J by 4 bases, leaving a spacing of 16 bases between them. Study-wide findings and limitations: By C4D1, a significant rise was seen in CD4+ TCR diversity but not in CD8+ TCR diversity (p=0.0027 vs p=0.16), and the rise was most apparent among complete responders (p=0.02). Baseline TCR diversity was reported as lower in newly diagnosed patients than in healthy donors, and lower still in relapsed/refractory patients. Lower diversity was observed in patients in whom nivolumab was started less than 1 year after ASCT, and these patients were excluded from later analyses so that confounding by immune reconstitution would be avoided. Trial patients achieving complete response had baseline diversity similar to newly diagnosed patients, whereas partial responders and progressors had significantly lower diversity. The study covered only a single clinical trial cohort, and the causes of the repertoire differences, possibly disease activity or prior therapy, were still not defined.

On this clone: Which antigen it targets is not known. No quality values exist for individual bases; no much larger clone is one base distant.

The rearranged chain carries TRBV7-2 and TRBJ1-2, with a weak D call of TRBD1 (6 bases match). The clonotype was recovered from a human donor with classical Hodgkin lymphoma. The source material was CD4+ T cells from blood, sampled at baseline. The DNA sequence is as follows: TGTGCCAGCAGCTTAGGGCAAGGGGGTGCAGGCTATGGCTACACCTTC. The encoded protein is CASSLGQGGAGYGYTF.